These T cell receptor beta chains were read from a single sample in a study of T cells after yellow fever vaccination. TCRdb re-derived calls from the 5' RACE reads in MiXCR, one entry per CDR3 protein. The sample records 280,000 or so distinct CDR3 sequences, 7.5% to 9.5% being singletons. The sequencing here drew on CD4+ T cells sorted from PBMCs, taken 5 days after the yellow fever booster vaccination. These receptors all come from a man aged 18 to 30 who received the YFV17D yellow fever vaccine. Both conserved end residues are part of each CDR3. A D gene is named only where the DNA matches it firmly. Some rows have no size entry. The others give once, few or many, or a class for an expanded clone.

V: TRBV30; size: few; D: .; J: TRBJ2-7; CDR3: CAWSPRQTPYEQYF; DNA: TGTGCCTGGAGTCCGAGACAAACCCCCTACGAGCAGTACTTC
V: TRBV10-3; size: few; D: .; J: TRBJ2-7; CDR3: CAISESKGWSSYEQYF; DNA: TGTGCCATCAGTGAGTCGAAGGGGTGGTCCTCCTACGAGCAGTACTTC
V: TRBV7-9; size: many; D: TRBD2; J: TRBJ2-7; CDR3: CASSQSSGGHYEQYF; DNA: TGTGCCAGCAGCCAATCTAGCGGGGGACACTACGAGCAGTACTTC
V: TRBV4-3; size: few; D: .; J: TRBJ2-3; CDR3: CASSQGGARTDTQYF; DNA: TGCGCCAGCAGCCAAGGCGGGGCCCGCACAGATACGCAGTATTTT
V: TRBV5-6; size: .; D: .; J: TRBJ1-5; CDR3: CASSQRRLGSQPQHF; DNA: TGTGCCAGCAGTCAGCGCCGGCTCGGGTCCCAGCCCCAGCATTTT
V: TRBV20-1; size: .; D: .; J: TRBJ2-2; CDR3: CSADDSRLNTGELFF; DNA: TGCAGTGCTGATGATTCGAGACTGAACACCGGGGAGCTGTTTTTT
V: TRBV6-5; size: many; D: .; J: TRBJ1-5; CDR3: CASRQGHQPQHF; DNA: TGTGCCAGCAGGCAGGGGCACCAGCCCCAGCATTTT
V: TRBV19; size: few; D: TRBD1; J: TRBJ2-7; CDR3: CATLAGTGSSYEQYF; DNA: TGTGCCACCCTTGCCGGGACAGGGAGCTCCTACGAGCAGTACTTC
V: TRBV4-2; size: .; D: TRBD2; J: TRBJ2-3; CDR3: CASRPGLAGRDTQYF; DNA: TGTGCCAGCCGGCCGGGACTAGCGGGACGTGATACGCAGTATTTT
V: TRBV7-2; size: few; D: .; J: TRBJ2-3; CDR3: CASSPHSSTDTQYF; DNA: TGTGCCAGCAGCCCCCATTCTAGCACAGATACGCAGTATTTT
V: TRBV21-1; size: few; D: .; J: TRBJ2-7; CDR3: CASSKEAGGCGQYF; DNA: TGTGCCAGCAGCAAAGAGGCCGGGGGGTGCGGGCAGTACTTC
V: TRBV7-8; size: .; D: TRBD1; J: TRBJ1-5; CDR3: CASSLGRTGSNQPQHF; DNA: TGTGCCAGCAGCTTAGGGAGGACAGGGAGCAATCAGCCCCAGCATTTT
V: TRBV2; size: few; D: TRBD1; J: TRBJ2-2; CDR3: CASSETGAGELFF; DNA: TGTGCCAGCAGTGAAACAGGGGCCGGGGAGCTGTTTTTT
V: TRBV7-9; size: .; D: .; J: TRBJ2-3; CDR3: CASAGAGGDTQYF; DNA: TGTGCCAGCGCTGGGGCCGGGGGAGATACGCAGTATTTT
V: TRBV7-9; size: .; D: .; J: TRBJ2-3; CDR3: CASSALDGRFPDTQYF; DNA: TGTGCCAGCAGCGCCTTGGACGGTCGTTTCCCAGATACGCAGTATTTT
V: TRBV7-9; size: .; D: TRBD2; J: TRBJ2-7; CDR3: CASSSHLRGGGDEQYF; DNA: TGTGCCAGCAGCTCCCACCTCCGGGGGGGGGGCGACGAGCAGTACTTC
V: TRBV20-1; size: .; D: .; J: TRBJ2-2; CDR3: CSARDPRGAGELFF; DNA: TGCAGTGCTAGAGATCCCAGGGGGGCCGGGGAGCTGTTTTTT
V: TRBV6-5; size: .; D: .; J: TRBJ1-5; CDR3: CASRHTGQPQHF; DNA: TGTGCCAGCCGCCATACAGGGCAGCCCCAGCATTTT
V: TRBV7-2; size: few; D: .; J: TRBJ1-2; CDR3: CASSLRSVTVYGYTF; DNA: TGTGCCAGCAGCTTACGGAGTGTGACGGTTTATGGCTACACCTTC
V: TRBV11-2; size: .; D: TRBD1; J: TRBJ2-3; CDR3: CASSLIPRQGEQYF; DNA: TGTGCCAGCAGCTTAATTCCCCGACAGGGAGAGCAGTATTTT
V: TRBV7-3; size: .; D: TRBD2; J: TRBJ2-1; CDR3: CASSLMGGSGFGEQFF; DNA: TGTGCCAGCAGCTTAATGGGAGGGTCTGGTTTTGGTGAGCAGTTCTTC
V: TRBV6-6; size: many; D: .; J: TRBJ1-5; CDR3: CASTTGDQPQHF; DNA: TGTGCCAGCACAACAGGAGATCAGCCCCAGCATTTT
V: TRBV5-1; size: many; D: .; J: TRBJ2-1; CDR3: CASSSRTANNEQFF; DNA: TGCGCCAGCAGCTCCAGGACAGCCAACAATGAGCAGTTCTTC
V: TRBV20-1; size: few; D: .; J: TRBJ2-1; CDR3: CSARGYNEQFF; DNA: TGCAGTGCTAGAGGGTACAATGAGCAGTTCTTC
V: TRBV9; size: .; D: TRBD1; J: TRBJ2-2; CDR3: CASSADRGSANTGELFF; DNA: TGTGCCAGCAGCGCGGACAGGGGGTCCGCGAACACCGGGGAGCTGTTTTTT
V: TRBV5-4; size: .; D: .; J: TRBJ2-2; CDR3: CASSLVVGNTGELFF; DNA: TGTGCCAGCAGCTTGGTCGTAGGGAACACCGGGGAGCTGTTTTTT
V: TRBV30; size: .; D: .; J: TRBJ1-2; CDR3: CAWSRQVYGYTF; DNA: TGTGCCTGGAGTAGACAAGTCTATGGCTACACCTTC
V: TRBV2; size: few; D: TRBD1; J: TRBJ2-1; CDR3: CASSRDRGFFNEQFF; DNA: TGTGCCAGCAGTCGGGACAGGGGTTTTTTCAATGAGCAGTTCTTC
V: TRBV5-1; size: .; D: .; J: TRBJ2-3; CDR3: CASSLIGSGGTLTDTQYF; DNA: TGCGCCAGCAGCTTGATTGGGTCGGGCGGGACTCTCACAGATACGCAGTATTTT
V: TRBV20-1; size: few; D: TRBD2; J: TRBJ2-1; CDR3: CSALTSGLYNEQFF; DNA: TGCAGTGCTTTGACTAGCGGGCTCTACAATGAGCAGTTCTTC
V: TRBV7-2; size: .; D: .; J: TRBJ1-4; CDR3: CASSLAGTPTEKLFF; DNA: TGTGCCAGCAGCTTAGCCGGGACACCAACCGAAAAACTGTTTTTT
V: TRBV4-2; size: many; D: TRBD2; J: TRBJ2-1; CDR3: CASSRDGTSGGSSYNEQFF; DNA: TGTGCCAGCAGCCGGGACGGGACTAGCGGGGGGAGCTCCTACAATGAGCAGTTCTTC
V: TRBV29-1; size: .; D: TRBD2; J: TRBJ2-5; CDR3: CSARGLAKSETQYF; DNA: TGCAGCGCCCGGGGACTAGCGAAATCAGAGACCCAGTACTTC
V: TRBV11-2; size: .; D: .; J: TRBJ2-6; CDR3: CASSLDARFSGANVLTF; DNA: TGTGCCAGCAGCTTAGACGCTAGGTTCTCTGGGGCCAACGTCCTGACTTTC
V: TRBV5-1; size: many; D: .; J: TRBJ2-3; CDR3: CASSLVAADTQYF; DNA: TGCGCCAGCAGCTTGGTGGCGGCGGATACGCAGTATTTT
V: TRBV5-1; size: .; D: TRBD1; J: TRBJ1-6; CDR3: CASSASTGYGSPLHF; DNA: TGCGCCAGCAGCGCCTCGACAGGGTATGGCTCACCCCTCCACTTT
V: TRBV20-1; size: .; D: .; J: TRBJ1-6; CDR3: CSASARTANSPLHF; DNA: TGCAGTGCTTCCGCCCGGACGGCCAATTCACCCCTCCACTTT
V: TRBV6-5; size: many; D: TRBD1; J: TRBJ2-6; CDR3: CASSYIETGGPTPSGANVLTF; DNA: TGTGCCAGCAGTTACATCGAGACAGGGGGCCCCACCCCCTCTGGGGCCAACGTCCTGACTTTC
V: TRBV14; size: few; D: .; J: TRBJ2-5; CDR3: CASSQVPSGTQYF; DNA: TGTGCCAGCAGCCAAGTCCCCAGCGGGACCCAGTACTTC
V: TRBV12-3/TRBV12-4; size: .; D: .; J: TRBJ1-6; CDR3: CAIAQVYNSPLHF; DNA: TGTGCCATCGCCCAGGTCTATAATTCACCCCTCCACTTT
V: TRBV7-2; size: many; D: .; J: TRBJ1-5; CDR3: CASRWQAGQPQHF; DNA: TGTGCCAGCAGATGGCAGGCTGGCCAGCCCCAGCATTTT
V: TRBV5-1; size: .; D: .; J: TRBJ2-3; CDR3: CASSLSRGAGDTQYF; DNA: TGCGCCAGCAGCTTGAGTAGAGGGGCTGGAGATACGCAGTATTTT
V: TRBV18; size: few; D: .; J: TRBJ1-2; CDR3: CASSPFRPGEKRGAGYTF; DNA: TGTGCCAGCTCACCATTTCGCCCCGGGGAAAAACGGGGAGCTGGCTACACCTTC
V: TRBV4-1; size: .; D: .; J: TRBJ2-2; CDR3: CASSQDVWVTGELFF; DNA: TGCGCCAGCAGCCAAGATGTCTGGGTCACCGGGGAGCTGTTTTTT
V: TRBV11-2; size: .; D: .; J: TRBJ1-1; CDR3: CASSPGSSDTEAFF; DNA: TGTGCCAGCAGCCCAGGGTCATCGGACACTGAAGCTTTCTTT
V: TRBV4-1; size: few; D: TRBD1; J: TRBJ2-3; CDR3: CASSHQKAGTGFEDTQYF; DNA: TGCGCCAGCAGCCACCAGAAAGCCGGGACAGGGTTTGAAGATACGCAGTATTTT
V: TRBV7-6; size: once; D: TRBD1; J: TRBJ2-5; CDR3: CASSFRGNDPETQYF; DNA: TGTGCCAGCAGCTTCAGGGGGAACGACCCAGAGACCCAGTACTTC
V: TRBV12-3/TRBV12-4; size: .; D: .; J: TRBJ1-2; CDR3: CASSLRHTGGYTF; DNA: TGTGCCAGCAGTTTGCGTCACACCGGGGGCTACACCTTC
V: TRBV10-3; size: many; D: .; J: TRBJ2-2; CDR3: CATRTSGTGELFF; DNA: TGTGCCACCCGGACCAGTGGCACCGGGGAGCTGTTTTTT
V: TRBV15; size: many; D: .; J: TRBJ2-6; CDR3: CATSRASGGSGANVLTF; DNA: TGTGCCACCAGCAGAGCGTCCGGGGGCTCTGGGGCCAACGTCCTGACTTTC
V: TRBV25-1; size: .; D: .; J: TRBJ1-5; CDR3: CASSEGAGFNQPQHF; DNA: TGTGCCAGCAGTGAAGGAGCAGGGTTCAATCAGCCCCAGCATTTT
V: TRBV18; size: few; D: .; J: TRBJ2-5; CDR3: CASSPPSTETQYF; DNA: TGTGCCAGCTCACCACCGAGCACGGAGACCCAGTACTTC
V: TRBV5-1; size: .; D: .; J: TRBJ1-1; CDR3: CASRGPTQADTEAFF; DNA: TGCGCCAGCAGGGGCCCCACCCAGGCCGACACTGAAGCTTTCTTT
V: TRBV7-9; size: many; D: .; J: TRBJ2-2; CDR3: CASSRTPGSNTGELFF; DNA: TGTGCCAGCAGCAGGACCCCGGGGTCCAACACCGGGGAGCTGTTTTTT
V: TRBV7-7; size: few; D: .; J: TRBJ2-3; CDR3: CASSLGVGGTDTQYF; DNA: TGTGCCAGCAGCTTAGGTGTAGGCGGCACAGATACGCAGTATTTT